Each of the 30 T cell receptor beta chains below was sequenced from the same sample in a study of Graves' ophthalmopathy and Graves' hyperthyroidism. Using RNA transcripts, the TCR beta CDR3 regions were amplified. RT-PCR with HTBI primers came first, then second-round multiplex PCR. TCRdb re-called the multiplex PCR reads through MiXCR, storing one row per CDR3 protein. The data contain 650,000 to 800,000 distinct CDR3 sequences, roughly 41% of them seen just once; the ten biggest clones take up more than 2.5%. Input material: peripheral blood. These receptors were taken from an adult man with Graves' ophthalmopathy.

The rearrangement links TRBV10-3 to TRBJ2-7; D may correspond to TRBD1 or TRBD2 (5 bases each). V was shortened by 6 bases and J by 6 bases, with 15 bases between the two germline ends. This CDR3 region has 13 residues. Germline CDR1 is ENHRY and CDR2 is SYGVKD. The CDR3 DNA follows: TGTGCCATCAGCGGGACCCATAACCTCGAGCAGTACTTC. Translation gives CAISGTHNLEQYF.

The sample holds many counts of this clonotype. V and J are TRBV6-6 and TRBJ2-6; D is unresolved. Germline CDR1 is MNHNY and CDR2 is SVGAGI (reference sequence). The CDR3 covers 14 residues. The germline V and J ends were trimmed by 9 bases and 0 bases, with 9 bases remaining between them. CDR3 residues: CASVGASGANVLTF. The CDR3 DNA is TGTGCCAGTGTGGGTGCCTCTGGGGCCAACGTCCTGACTTTC.

This clonotype was picked up many times. The chain uses TRBV2 and TRBJ1-4; D unresolved. Germline values: CDR1 SNHLY, CDR2 FYNNEI. CDR3 length equals 12 residues. V was shortened by 6 bases and J by 4 bases, with 6 bases between the two germline ends. The CDR3 bases are TGTGCCAGCAGGGGAAATAATGAAAAACTGTTTTTT. It codes for CASRGNNEKLFF.

The gene calls are TRBV5-1 and TRBJ2-6; D uncertain. The CDR3 has 19 amino acids. Deletions cut 0 bases from V and 0 bases from J, with 16 bases between. The germline V gene has CDR1 SGHRS and CDR2 YFSETQ. CDR3 residues: CASSLGGAARVSGANVLTF. CDR3 sequence (DNA): TGCGCCAGCAGCTTGGGGGGTGCAGCGCGCGTCTCTGGGGCCAACGTCCTGACTTTC.

V and J are TRBV29-1 and TRBJ1-4; perhaps TRBD1 as D (5 bases). The length of the CDR3 is 14 residues. Germline V gene data show CDR1 as SQVTM and CDR2 as ANQGSEA. V was trimmed by 7 bases and J by 7 bases, leaving 19 bases between them. CDR3 sequence (DNA): TGCAGCGCTGATCGGGGCACCTTGGGTGAAAAACTGTTTTTT. Translation: CSADRGTLGEKLFF. Full variable domain (outside the CDR3, taken from reference TRBV29-1 and TRBJ1-4): SAVISQKPSRDICQRGTSLTIQCQVDSQVTMMFWYRQQPGQSLTLIATANQGSEATYESGFVIDKFPISRPNLTFSTLTVSNMSPEDSSIYLCSADRGTLGEKLFFGSGTQLSVL.

To note about this clonotype: A much bigger clone sits one base away, suggesting this may be a read error. The CDR3 spells CASSLSRTGEGEQYF. DNA for the CDR3: TGTGCCAGCAGTTTATCTAGGACAGGGGAAGGAGAGCAGTACTTC. V is TRBV12-3 or TRBV12-4 and J is TRBJ2-5; TRBD1 agrees at 9 bases. V was clipped by 2 bases and J by 11 bases; unmatched bases: 12. The CDR3 contains 15 residues.

A note on this clonotype: The junction does not match germline at one end; this may be a read error. The J gene is TRBJ2-2, the V gene TRBV7-9; tentative D call: TRBD2 (5 bases). This CDR3 contains 16 residues. Germline loops: CDR1 SEHNR, CDR2 FQNEAQ (reference sequence). CDR3 sequence: CASSQDPGSTGVELFF. The DNA of the CDR3 is TGCGCCAGCAGCCAAGATCCGGGCTCCACCGGGGTGGAGCTGTTTTTT. Full variable domain (rest looked up from reference TRBV7-9 and TRBJ2-2): DTGVSQNPRHKITKRGQNVTFRCDPISEHNRLYWYRQTLGQGPEFLTYFQNEAQLEKSRLLSDRFSAERPKGSFSTLEIQRTEQGDSAMYLCASSQDPGSTGVELFFGEGSRLTVL.

The V call is TRBV2, the J call TRBJ2-5; the match to TRBD1 covers 8 bases. This CDR3 is 15 amino acids long. CDR1 is SNHLY, CDR2 FYNNEI, per germline. The trim removed 4 bases at V and 6 bases at J, leaving 10 bases unmatched. CDR3 nucleotides: TGTGCCAGCAGTGCCAAACCGACAGGGGCAAAGACCCAGTACTTC. Amino acid sequence: CASSAKPTGAKTQYF.

This clonotype was picked up many times. The CDR3 DNA reads as TGTGCCAGTACCACCGGGACAGGGTTCGGCGAGCAGTACTTC. This encodes CASTTGTGFGEQYF. This chain links TRBV19 with TRBJ2-7; 9 bases match TRBD1. V gave up 7 bases and J gave up 6 bases; unmatched junction bases: 10. Germline V gene sequence: CDR1 LNHDA, CDR2 SQIVND (reference sequence). This CDR3 has 14 amino acids.

This clonotype was observed at least ten times. The chain joins TRBV7-9 to TRBJ1-5; 9 bases map to TRBD1. The germline CDR1 and CDR2 sequences are SEHNR and FQNEAQ (reference sequence). The CDR3 contains 15 residues. V was clipped by 5 bases and J by 4 bases; unmatched bases: 6. The CDR3 coding sequence is TGTGCCAGCAGCGTTGGGACAGGGCCGAATCAGCCCCAGCATTTT. This encodes CASSVGTGPNQPQHF.

V and J are TRBV20-1 and TRBJ2-7; D remains ambiguous. V lost 5 bases to trimming and J lost 0 bases, with 14 bases between them. CDR3 length: 14 amino acids. Looked up from germline, CDR1 is DFQATT and CDR2 is SNEGSKA (reference sequence). CDR3 amino acids: CSAWTLSSSYEQYV. The CDR3 DNA follows: TGCAGTGCTTGGACCTTGTCCAGCTCCTACGAGCAGTACGTC.

This clonotype was seen a single time. A much larger clone lies a single base off, so this may be a read error. This chain links TRBV4-2 with TRBJ1-4; D gene ambiguous. The CDR3 length is 15 residues. The germline gives CDR1 LGHNA, CDR2 YNFKEQ. V was clipped by 8 bases and J by 7 bases, with 20 bases between them. This CDR3 is CASGLGDRGSEKLFF. CDR3 nucleotide sequence: TGTGCCAGCGGCCTAGGCGATCGAGGGTCTGAAAAACTGTTTTTT.

This clonotype came up many times. The V gene is TRBV6-2 or TRBV6-3, the J gene TRBJ1-6; 8 bases fit TRBD1. Germline V gives CDR1 MNHEY, CDR2 SVGEGT. The CDR3 is 16 amino acids. V was pared by 4 bases and J by 10 bases, with 12 bases of the junction left unmatched. CDR3 sequence reads: CASSSPYRGWKSPLHF. As DNA, the CDR3 is TGTGCCAGCAGTTCGCCTTACAGGGGGTGGAAATCACCCCTCCACTTT.

The sample holds many counts of this clonotype. The chain combines TRBV4-1 with TRBJ1-5, with D hard to call. Germline loops: CDR1 MGHRA, CDR2 YSYEKL. V lost 1 base and J lost 0, with 7 bases in between. The CDR3 sequence is 15 residues long. The CDR3 is CASSQVGRSNQPQHF. The CDR3 region has the DNA TGCGCCAGCAGCCAAGTGGGTCGTAGCAATCAGCCCCAGCATTTT.

This clonotype was counted many times. The chain couples TRBV29-1 to TRBJ2-5, with 7 bases identical to TRBD2. The CDR3 covers 14 residues. The trim removed 4 bases at V and 1 base at J, leaving 6 bases unmatched. CDR1 is SQVTM, CDR2 ANQGSEA, per germline. The CDR3 reads CSVVRPGGQETQYF. The CDR3 coding sequence is TGCAGCGTTGTGCGCCCGGGGGGCCAAGAGACCCAGTACTTC.

This clonotype was seen at least ten times. The rearrangement links TRBV7-9 to TRBJ2-5, with D possibly TRBD1 on 5 matching bases. The CDR3 extends over 12 amino acids. Trimming removed 5 bases from V and 5 bases from J, with 9 bases in between. Germline-derived CDR1 and CDR2 are SEHNR and FQNEAQ (reference sequence). This CDR3 reads CASSEYRETQYF. The CDR3 DNA reads TGTGCCAGCAGCGAATACAGGGAGACCCAGTACTTC.

The sample holds many counts of this clonotype. V usage is TRBV19 and J usage is TRBJ1-2, with TRBD1 matching over 9 bases. Germline values: CDR1 LNHDA, CDR2 SQIVND (reference sequence). The J segment lost 5 bases and the V segment lost 5 bases, leaving 9 bases of the junction unmatched. This CDR3 is 15 amino acids long. The CDR3 DNA is TGTGCCAGTAGTTACCCTAGACAGGGGGAGTATGGCTACACCTTC. Its translation: CASSYPRQGEYGYTF.

The chain combines TRBV7-2 with TRBJ1-6, with 10 bases identical to TRBD1. Unmatched junction bases numbered 19, after V lost 6 bases and J lost 14 bases. Looked up from germline, CDR1 is SGHTA and CDR2 is FQGNSA. The CDR3 runs 17 residues. This chain's CDR3 is CASSLSAGDRGVGTLHF. In DNA, the CDR3 is TGTGCCAGCAGTTTATCGGCTGGGGACAGGGGCGTCGGGACCCTCCACTTT.

The table lists this clonotype with a few counts. The gene calls are TRBV5-1 and TRBJ2-2, with 15 bases fitting TRBD2. Germline CDR1 and CDR2: SGHRS and YFSETQ. The V gene end was trimmed by 4 bases and the J gene end by 3 bases; junction bases not matched to a gene: 4. The CDR3 has 17 residues. The CDR3 DNA follows: TGCGCCAGCAGCGGACTAGCGGGAGGGTACGACACCGGGGAGCTGTTTTTT. Protein: CASSGLAGGYDTGELFF.

This clonotype was counted at least ten times. The rearrangement uses TRBV7-3 and TRBJ2-2; tentatively, D is TRBD1 (6 bases). Germline CDR1 SGHTA, CDR2 FQGTGA. CDR3 length: 13 residues. V shed 5 bases and J shed 13 bases, with 17 bases lying between them. CDR3 DNA: TGTGCCAGCAGCACCGGGACAACAGCGGCGCTGTTTTTT. Protein: CASSTGTTAALFF.

The chain has TRBV7-2 and TRBJ1-2; no firm D call. Per germline, CDR1 SGHTA and CDR2 FQGNSA. Trimming stripped 5 bases from V and 2 bases from J, with 15 bases between. This CDR3 is built from 15 residues. Written as DNA, the CDR3 is TGTGCCAGCAGCCAAGAATCGGGTCTCAACTATGGCTACACCTTC. Its translation is CASSQESGLNYGYTF.

This chain links TRBV10-3 with TRBJ1-2, with 10 positions matching TRBD1. The J segment lost 4 bases and the V segment lost 11 bases, leaving 13 bases of the junction unmatched. Germline CDR1 reads ENHRY; CDR2 reads SYGVKD. The CDR3 contains 15 residues. The CDR3 nucleotides are TGTGCCTGGAGGGGAAGGACAGGGGGTGCCTATGGCTACACCTTC. The encoded protein is CAWRGRTGGAYGYTF.

The chain links TRBV4-3 to TRBJ2-7, with TRBD1 as a possible D gene (5 bases). The CDR3 totals 15 residues. Trimming removed 0 bases at V and 6 bases at J, with 15 bases between. Germline-derived CDR1 and CDR2 are LGHNA and YSLEER. The CDR3 DNA follows: TGCGCCAGCAGCCAAGATAGGGTTAGTCAGGGCGAGCAGTACTTC. This encodes CASSQDRVSQGEQYF.

CDR3 amino acids: CAISMDRRGGYTF. Here the CDR3 DNA reads TGTGCCATCAGTATGGACAGGAGAGGTGGCTACACCTTC. The chain couples TRBV10-3 to TRBJ1-2, with 7 positions matching TRBD1. This CDR3 has 13 residues. The V gene end was trimmed by 5 bases and the J gene end by 7 bases; junction bases not matched to a gene: 7. Germline CDR1 and CDR2: ENHRY and SYGVKD.

Many counts were recorded for this clonotype. The genes are TRBV7-8 and TRBJ2-2; D might be TRBD2 (6 bases). CDR3 size: 15 residues. Trimming removed 6 bases from V and 7 bases from J, with 18 bases in between. Germline V CDR1 and CDR2: SGHVS, FQNEAQ. The CDR3 loop reads CASRRSREEGGELFF. CDR3 nucleotide sequence: TGTGCCAGCAGACGATCCAGGGAGGAGGGCGGGGAGCTGTTTTTT.

The chain recombines TRBV15 with TRBJ1-4; TRBD1 agrees at 9 bases. The CDR3 runs to 15 residues. V gave up 3 bases and J gave up 7 bases; unmatched junction bases: 6. Germline V gene sequence: CDR1 LNHNV, CDR2 YYDKDF (reference sequence). CDR3 amino acids: CATSSRDRVSEKLFF. The CDR3 bases are TGTGCCACCAGCAGCCGGGACAGGGTCAGTGAAAAACTGTTTTTT.

This clonotype was observed at least ten times. The J gene is TRBJ1-6, the V gene TRBV7-9; D is unresolved. The CDR3 has 15 amino acids. The V end was cut by 1 base, the J end by 7 bases, with 11 bases between. CDR1 is SEHNR, CDR2 FQNEAQ, per germline (reference sequence). CDR3 bases: TGTGCCAGCAGCTTAGGTCCGACGGAAAATTCACCCCTCCACTTT. Translating it yields CASSLGPTENSPLHF.

The V call is TRBV24-1, the J call TRBJ1-5; 10 bases fit TRBD1. The length of the CDR3 is 17 residues. In germline, CDR1 is KGHDR, CDR2 SFDVKD. With V trimmed by 4 bases and J by 6 bases, 11 bases remained unmatched. Here the CDR3 reads CATSERPSGTGVQPQHF. CDR3 nucleotides: TGTGCCACCAGTGAAAGGCCTAGCGGGACAGGGGTTCAGCCCCAGCATTTT.

This clonotype was seen at least ten times. In DNA form, the CDR3 reads TGTGCCACCAGCGAGACAGGGAACCCCTACGAGCAGTACTTC. Its translation: CATSETGNPYEQYF. The rearrangement joins TRBV24-1 to TRBJ2-7; TRBD1 matches 7 bases. Germline loops: CDR1 KGHDR, CDR2 SFDVKD. Losses at the gene ends were 7 bases for V and 2 bases for J; bases not matched to a gene: 7. CDR3 length: 14 residues.

At least ten counts were recorded for this clonotype. This sequence joins TRBV7-2 and TRBJ1-6; 7 bases are shared with TRBD1. The ends lost 7 bases at V and 4 bases at J; junction bases unmatched: 4. The CDR3 runs 14 residues. The V gene's germline CDR1 is SGHTA and CDR2 FQGNSA. The CDR3 region is CASTQTGYNSPLHF. CDR3 bases: TGTGCCAGCACCCAGACAGGGTATAATTCACCCCTCCACTTT.